A selection of T cell receptor beta chains follows, all from one sample in a study of beta chain features in type 1 diabetes. Here immunoSEQ multiplex PCR was the method, and the copy in TCRdb shows in-frame clones only, minus some. Found here are 25,000 or so clones, roughly three quarters of them singletons; the top ten hold 2% to 2.5%. Sequenced material: Tregs from blood. Receptor source: a woman aged 40 to 50 in good health. Both conserved end residues are part of each CDR3. The D gene is left open where the match is weak. Size values are once, few and many counts, or a class for expanded clones, and some rows have none.

D	J	size	V	DNA	CDR3
.	TRBJ1-3	.	TRBV25-1	TGTGCCAGCAGCGTGGCGGGGTCTGCTGGAAACACCATATATTTT	CASSVAGSAGNTIYF
.	TRBJ2-5	.	TRBV18	TGTGCCAGCTCACCGGGGCAGACCCAGTACTTC	CASSPGQTQYF
.	TRBJ1-2	few	TRBV7-9	TGTGCCAGCAGCTTAGTTCTCGAGGGCTACACCTTC	CASSLVLEGYTF
.	TRBJ2-3	.	TRBV5-1	TGCGCCAGCAGCTTGGGGGCCAGAATCACAGATACGCAGTATTTT	CASSLGARITDTQYF
.	TRBJ2-1	.	TRBV19	TGTGCCAGTAGGGGCCCCAGGGGCTCCTACAATGAGCAGTTCTTC	CASRGPRGSYNEQFF
.	TRBJ1-5	.	TRBV6-1	TGTGCCAGCACGTCCGGGTCTAGCAATCAGCCCCAGCATTTT	CASTSGSSNQPQHF
TRBD2	TRBJ2-5	.	TRBV10-3	TGTGCCATCAGCTACGGGACTAGCGGGGGTCAAGAGACCCAGTACTTC	CAISYGTSGGQETQYF
.	TRBJ1-2	.	TRBV11-2	TGTGCCAGCAGCTTAGTCGGGGATCGGCGAGGGAACTATGGCTACACCTTC	CASSLVGDRRGNYGYTF
.	TRBJ2-5	once	TRBV21-1	TGTGCCAGCAGTTTAGACAACTCCGGCCAAGAGACCCAGTACTTC	CASSLDNSGQETQYF
TRBD2	TRBJ2-2	.	TRBV6-5	TGTGCCAGCAAGATAGCGGGGCTCGGGGAGCTGTTTTTT	CASKIAGLGELFF
.	TRBJ2-7	.	TRBV6-1	TGTGCCAGCAGTGAAATAGGAGGAGGTCAGCGAGCCTACGAGCAGTACTTC	CASSEIGGGQRAYEQYF
TRBD1	TRBJ2-7	.	TRBV2	TGTGCCAGCCACGAGGGGGACAGGAATCCTTCAGCCCTTTTC	CASHEGDRNPSALF
.	TRBJ1-2	.	TRBV14	TGTGCCAGCAGCCGTTCTGCGCGCAGGTCGATCTATGGCTACACCTTC	CASSRSARRSIYGYTF
TRBD2	TRBJ2-1	.	TRBV5-1	TGCGCCAGCAGCTTGGCCGCTAGCGGTAATTACAATGAGCAGTTCTTC	CASSLAASGNYNEQFF
.	TRBJ1-2	.	TRBV6-1	TGTGCCAGCAGTGGAAATCGAGACATAAACTATGGCTACACCTTC	CASSGNRDINYGYTF
TRBD2	TRBJ2-6	.	TRBV6-1	TGTGCCAGCAGTGAACTTGCGGGGGGGATCTCTGGGGCCAACGTCCTGACTTTC	CASSELAGGISGANVLTF
.	TRBJ1-1	once	TRBV18	TGTGCCAGCTCACCCCAAGCAGGACAGAACACTGAAGCTTTCTTT	CASSPQAGQNTEAFF
TRBD1	TRBJ2-1	few	TRBV7-2	TGTGCCAGCAGCTACCTCGGGACAGGGGGTAATGAGCAGTTCTTC	CASSYLGTGGNEQFF
.	TRBJ2-2	.	TRBV29-1	TGCAGCATTGAACGACAGGCCGGCGGCACCGGGGAGCTGTTTTTT	CSIERQAGGTGELFF
TRBD2	TRBJ2-3	.	TRBV6-1	TGTGCCAGCTCCAGACTAGCGGGGGGTCGAGATACGCAGTATTTT	CASSRLAGGRDTQYF
.	TRBJ2-5	.	TRBV6-5	TGTGCCAGCAGTTACTGGCGGAATAGGGAGACCCAGTACTTC	CASSYWRNRETQYF
TRBD2	TRBJ2-7	.	TRBV7-2	TGTGCCAGCAGCTTAGGTCTAGCGGGGGACACCTACGAGCAGTACTTC	CASSLGLAGDTYEQYF
TRBD2	TRBJ2-5	.	TRBV5-4	TGTGCCAGCAGTTTCGGGGGGGGAAAGACCCAGTACTTC	CASSFGGGKTQYF
TRBD2	TRBJ2-5	.	TRBV28	TGTGCCAGCAGTTTACGCGGGGGTTTGGAGACCCAGTACTTC	CASSLRGGLETQYF
.	TRBJ1-5	.	TRBV7-9	TGTGCCAGCAGCAATGAGCAATATCAGCCCCAGCATTTT	CASSNEQYQPQHF
.	TRBJ1-4	few	TRBV7-2	TGTGCCAGCAGTTTGCCCAGGGCGGAAAAACTGTTTTTT	CASSLPRAEKLFF
.	TRBJ2-2	.	TRBV7-9	TGTGCGAACGATCGGGACACAAACACCGGGGAGCTGTTTTTT	CANDRDTNTGELFF
.	TRBJ1-4	.	TRBV4-3	TGCGCCAGCAGCCGGCGACAGAGCTACGAAAAACTGTTTTTT	CASSRRQSYEKLFF
.	TRBJ2-5	.	TRBV5-1	TGCGCCAGCAGCTTGCAGGGGCAGGAGACCCAGTACTTC	CASSLQGQETQYF
.	TRBJ1-1	few	TRBV10-3	TGTGCCATCAGTGACCTACAGGGAACTGAAGCTTTCTTT	CAISDLQGTEAFF
TRBD2	TRBJ2-7	once	TRBV5-1	TGCGCCAGCAGCTCGGGTAGCGGGCCCTACGAGCAGTACTTC	CASSSGSGPYEQYF
.	TRBJ1-1	.	TRBV18	TGTGCCAGCTCACCTGTACAGGGCCTGAACACTGAAGCTTTCTTT	CASSPVQGLNTEAFF
TRBD1	TRBJ1-4	.	TRBV7-7	TGTGCCAGCAGCGAGACAGGGGGAGCTAATGAAAAACTGTTTTTT	CASSETGGANEKLFF
.	TRBJ1-3	.	TRBV25-1	TGTGCAACCCCGGGGGACCTATATTTT	CATPGDLYF
.	TRBJ1-2	once	TRBV29-1	TGCAGCGTTTCCCCGGCAGGGTCGTACTATGGCTACACCTTC	CSVSPAGSYYGYTF
TRBD2	TRBJ2-1	once	TRBV27	TGTGCCAGCACCCCCCGGCGGCTAGCGGGGGGCCGTGAGCAGTTCTTC	CASTPRRLAGGREQFF
.	TRBJ2-1	.	TRBV29-1	TGCAGCGTAGAGCCTGAGCAGTTCTTC	CSVEPEQFF
.	TRBJ1-6	.	TRBV18	TGTGCCAGCTCACCACCGGCCAGGGCTGTCTATAATTCACCCCTCCACTTT	CASSPPARAVYNSPLHF
.	TRBJ1-2	.	TRBV2	TGTGCCAGCAGTGAAAATAGGGAGGGCTACACCTTC	CASSENREGYTF
.	TRBJ2-2	.	TRBV29-1	TGCAGCGTTGAACAGGGCATCGGGGAGCTGTTTTTT	CSVEQGIGELFF
.	TRBJ2-1	.	TRBV13	TGTGCCAGCAGCTTGCAGGTCGTTATGGGTGAGCAGTTCTTC	CASSLQVVMGEQFF
TRBD1	TRBJ1-6	.	TRBV19	TGTGCCAGTAGTATAGACCGCCGGGACAGATTTAATTCACCCCTCCACTTT	CASSIDRRDRFNSPLHF
.	TRBJ1-2	.	TRBV7-2	TGTGCCAGCAGCTTTACCAGGATCAACTCCAACACCTTC	CASSFTRINSNTF
TRBD2	TRBJ2-3	.	TRBV5-1	TGCGCCAGCAGCTTACCGTTAGCGGGGGACACAGATACGCAGTATTTT	CASSLPLAGDTDTQYF
.	TRBJ2-5	.	TRBV4-1	TGCGCCAGCAGCCAAGACCCCTCCGCGGGGACCCAGTACTTC	CASSQDPSAGTQYF
TRBD1	TRBJ2-1	.	TRBV5-6	TGTGCCAGCAGCTCACAAGGACAGGGTCTCTACAATGAGCAGTTCTTC	CASSSQGQGLYNEQFF
.	TRBJ1-1	few	TRBV5-1	TGCGCCAGCAGCTTGGGGTCGGGGGAGAACACTGAAGCTTTCTTT	CASSLGSGENTEAFF
.	TRBJ2-7	.	TRBV6-5	TGTGCCAGCACCGCGGGACTGGGCTCCTACGAGCAGTACTTC	CASTAGLGSYEQYF
TRBD2	TRBJ2-1	.	TRBV5-1	TGCGCCAGCAGCCTGGGACTATACTCCTACAATGAGCAGTTCTTC	CASSLGLYSYNEQFF
.	TRBJ1-2	.	TRBV27	TGTGCCAGCGGGCTCGGGGGGCATGGCTACACCTTC	CASGLGGHGYTF
TRBD2	TRBJ2-5	.	TRBV7-2	TGTGCCAGCAGCCCAAGTGGGACTAGCAGGGAGACCCAGTACTTC	CASSPSGTSRETQYF
TRBD2	TRBJ2-3	few	TRBV11-2	TGTGCCAGCAGCTTGGTGGGAGTCCTAGCGGGGTATTACGCAGATACGCAGTATTTT	CASSLVGVLAGYYADTQYF
.	TRBJ1-5	.	TRBV27	TGTGCCAGCAGTGCGCCAGGGGCGCCCCAGCATTTT	CASSAPGAPQHF
.	TRBJ2-7	.	TRBV11-2	TGTGCCAGCAGTTCGCAGGGCTACGAGCAGTACTTC	CASSSQGYEQYF
TRBD1	TRBJ2-7	.	TRBV2	TGTGCCAGCATGCTGGACAGGGGCTTTTCCTACGAGCAGTACTTC	CASMLDRGFSYEQYF
TRBD2	TRBJ2-1	.	TRBV6-5	TGTGCCAGCAGTTACGCAGGACTAGCCGGCTACAATGAGCAGTTCTTC	CASSYAGLAGYNEQFF
TRBD2	TRBJ2-6	.	TRBV7-2	TGTGCCAGCAGCTCCGATTCTGGGGGGGACGGGGCCAACGTCCTGACTTTC	CASSSDSGGDGANVLTF
.	TRBJ1-6	.	TRBV10-2	TGCGCCAGCAGTGAAGCGACAGGTGCCAGCGGTTCACCCCTCCACTTT	CASSEATGASGSPLHF